Detailed here is one TCR beta chain. This CDR3 is 15 amino acids long. V was trimmed by 6 bases and J by 3 bases, leaving 14 bases between them. The germline V gene encodes CDR1 MNHEY and CDR2 SVGAGI. Under the authors' procedure: Reference gene primer amplification in the assay estimated nucleated cell counts. TCRdb's copy holds only in-frame clones and misses some; the assay was immunoSEQ multiplex PCR. V and J calls plus clone size are reproduced from that table; the DNA served to infer D and trimming. Counted here are 130,000 to 150,000 clones, 84% occurring once; the ten biggest clones make up roughly 4.8%. The data stem from a study of blood T cell repertoires in COVID-19. Across the study: COVID-19 samples, acute and convalescent, were from the United States, Italy and Spain. In each case, the material was cDNA or gDNA derived from T cells, B-cell-depleted T cells, or PBMCs.

V is TRBV6-5 and J is TRBJ2-2; D is possibly TRBD1 (5 bases). This TCR was sampled from a human donor in a cohort sampled during active COVID-19. Sample: peripheral blood. The CDR3 coding sequence is TGTGCCAGCAGGCTAGGGGCACTTTACACCGGGGAGCTGTTTTTT. Protein: CASRLGALYTGELFF.